This TCR beta chain was sequenced for a study of identical twins. TCRdb re-called the 5' RACE reads through MiXCR, storing one row per CDR3 protein. Among about 690,000 distinct CDR3 sequences listed, approximately 6.1% were seen once. Worth noting for this clonotype: What it binds is unknown.

In every case, the donor was a healthy Caucasian. Notes on the study in general: Zero-insertion analyses might be partly confounded by invariant T cells like MAIT and iNKT.

Trimming shortened V by 4 bases and J by 1 base, and 11 bases separated the two germline ends. Germline loops: CDR1 SGHTA, CDR2 FQGTGA. This CDR3 region has 14 residues. Sequencing was done on a sample of naive T cells sorted from blood. The source of this sequence is a man between 18 and 29 years old in good health. V is TRBV7-3 and J is TRBJ2-7; D is perhaps TRBD1 or TRBD2 (5 bases each). The CDR3 region has the DNA TGTGCCAGCAGCTACGAGGGGTCTTCCTACGAGCAGTACTTC. Translating gives CASSYEGSSYEQYF.